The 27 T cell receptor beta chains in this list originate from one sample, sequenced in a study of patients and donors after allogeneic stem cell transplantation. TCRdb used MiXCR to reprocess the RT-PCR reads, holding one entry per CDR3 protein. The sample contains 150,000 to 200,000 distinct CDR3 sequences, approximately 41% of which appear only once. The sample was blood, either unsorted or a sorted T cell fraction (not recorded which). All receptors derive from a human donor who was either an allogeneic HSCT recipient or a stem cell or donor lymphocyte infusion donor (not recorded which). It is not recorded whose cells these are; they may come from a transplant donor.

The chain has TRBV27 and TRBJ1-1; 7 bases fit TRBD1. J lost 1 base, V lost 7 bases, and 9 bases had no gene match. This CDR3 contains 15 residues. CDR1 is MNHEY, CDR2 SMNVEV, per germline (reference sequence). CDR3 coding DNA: TGTGCCAGCACCCCTCCCGGGACAGAGAACACTGAAGCTTTCTTT. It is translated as CASTPPGTENTEAFF.

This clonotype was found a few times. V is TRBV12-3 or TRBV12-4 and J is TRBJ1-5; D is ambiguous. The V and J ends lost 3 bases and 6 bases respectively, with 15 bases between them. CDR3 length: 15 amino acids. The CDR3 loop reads CASSLEGGAGQPQHF. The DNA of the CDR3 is TGTGCCAGCAGTTTGGAGGGAGGAGCGGGTCAGCCCCAGCATTTT.

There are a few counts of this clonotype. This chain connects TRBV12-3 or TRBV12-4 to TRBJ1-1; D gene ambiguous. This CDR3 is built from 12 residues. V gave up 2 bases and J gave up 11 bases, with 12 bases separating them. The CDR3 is CASSLMGIGAFF. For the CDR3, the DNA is TGTGCCAGCAGTTTAATGGGTATTGGGGCTTTCTTT.

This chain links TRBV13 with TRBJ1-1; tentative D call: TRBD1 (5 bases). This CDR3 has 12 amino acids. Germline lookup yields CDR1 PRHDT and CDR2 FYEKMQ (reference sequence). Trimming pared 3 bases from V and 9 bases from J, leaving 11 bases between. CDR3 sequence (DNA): TGTGCCAGCAGCTTCGGCAGGGCCAAAGCTTTCTTT. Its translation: CASSFGRAKAFF.

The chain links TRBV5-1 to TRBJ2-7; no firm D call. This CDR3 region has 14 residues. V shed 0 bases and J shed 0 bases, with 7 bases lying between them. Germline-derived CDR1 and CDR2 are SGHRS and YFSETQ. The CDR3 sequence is CASSLVPDSYEQYF. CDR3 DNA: TGCGCCAGCAGCTTGGTCCCAGACTCCTACGAGCAGTACTTC.

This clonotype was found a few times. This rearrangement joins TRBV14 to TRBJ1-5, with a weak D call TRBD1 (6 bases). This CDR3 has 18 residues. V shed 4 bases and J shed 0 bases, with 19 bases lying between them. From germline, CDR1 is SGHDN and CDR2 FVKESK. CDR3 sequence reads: CASSLTRSTGYSNQPQHF. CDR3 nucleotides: TGTGCCAGCAGCCTAACACGATCGACAGGCTATAGCAATCAGCCCCAGCATTTT.

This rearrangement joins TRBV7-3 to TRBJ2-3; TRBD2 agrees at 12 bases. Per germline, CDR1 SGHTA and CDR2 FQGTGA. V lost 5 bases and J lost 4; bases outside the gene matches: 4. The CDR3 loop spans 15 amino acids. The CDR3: CASSLGLAGPDTQYF. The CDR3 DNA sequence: TGTGCCAGCAGCCTGGGACTAGCGGGTCCAGATACGCAGTATTTT. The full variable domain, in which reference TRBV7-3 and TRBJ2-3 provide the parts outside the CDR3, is GAGVSQTPSNKVTEKGKYVELRCDPISGHTALYWYRQSLGQGPEFLIYFQGTGAADDSGLPNDRFFAVRPEGSVSTLKIQRTERGDSAVYLCASSLGLAGPDTQYFGPGTRLTVL.

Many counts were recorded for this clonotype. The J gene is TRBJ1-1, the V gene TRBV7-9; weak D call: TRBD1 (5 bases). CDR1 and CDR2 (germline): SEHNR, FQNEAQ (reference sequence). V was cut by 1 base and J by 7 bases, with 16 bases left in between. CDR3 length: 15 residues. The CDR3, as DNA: TGTGCCAGCAGCTTAGGGGGCACAGCCGGATATGAAGCTTTCTTT. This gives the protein CASSLGGTAGYEAFF.

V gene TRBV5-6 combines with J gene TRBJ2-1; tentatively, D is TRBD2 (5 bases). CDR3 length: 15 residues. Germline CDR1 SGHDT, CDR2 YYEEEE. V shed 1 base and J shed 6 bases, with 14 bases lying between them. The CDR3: CASSLYSGKVNEQFF. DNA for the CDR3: TGTGCCAGCAGCTTGTATTCGGGGAAGGTCAATGAGCAGTTCTTC.

CDR3 loop: CASSFPQGGGSGNTIYF. DNA of the CDR3: TGTGCCAGCAGCTTCCCCCAGGGCGGGGGCTCTGGAAACACCATATATTTT. The chain combines TRBV7-2 with TRBJ1-3, with D maybe TRBD1 (5 bases). This CDR3 has 17 amino acids. CDR1 is SGHTA and CDR2 is FQGNSA in the germline V gene. With 3 bases removed from V and 0 bases from J, the gap between germline ends came to 15 bases. Based on the CDR3 plus reference TRBV7-2 and TRBJ1-3, the full variable domain is GAGVSQSPSNKVTEKGKDVELRCDPISGHTALYWYRQSLGQGLEFLIYFQGNSAPDKSGLPSDRFSAERTGGSVSTLTIQRTQQEDSAVYLCASSFPQGGGSGNTIYFGEGSWLTVV.

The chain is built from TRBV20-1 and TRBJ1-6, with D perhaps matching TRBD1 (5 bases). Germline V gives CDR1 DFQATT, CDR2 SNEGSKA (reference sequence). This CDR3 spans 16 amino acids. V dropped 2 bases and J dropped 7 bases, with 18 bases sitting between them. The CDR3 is CSARPPGKGRNSPLHF. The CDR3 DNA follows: TGCAGTGCTAGACCCCCAGGGAAGGGGCGAAATTCACCCCTCCACTTT.

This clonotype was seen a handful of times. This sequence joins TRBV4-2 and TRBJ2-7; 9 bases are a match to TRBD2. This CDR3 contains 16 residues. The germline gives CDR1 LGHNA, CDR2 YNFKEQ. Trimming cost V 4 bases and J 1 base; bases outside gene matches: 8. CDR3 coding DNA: TGTGCCAGCAGCCCCCCCGGACTAGCGCTATCCTACGAGCAGTACTTC. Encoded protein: CASSPPGLALSYEQYF.

The CDR3 region is CARSGIVYEQYF. In nucleotides, the CDR3 is TGCGCCAGGAGCGGGATTGTTTACGAGCAGTACTTC. V and J are TRBV5-1 and TRBJ2-7; 7 bases are shared with TRBD2. CDR1 and CDR2 from the germline V gene are SGHRS and YFSETQ. This CDR3 has 12 amino acids. Unmatched junction bases numbered 6, after V lost 8 bases and J lost 4 bases.

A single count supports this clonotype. The CDR3 sequence: CASSPDAGPTDTQYF. The DNA for the CDR3 is TGTGCCAGCTCCCCAGACGCGGGCCCTACAGATACGCAGTATTTT. The genes are TRBV6-5 and TRBJ2-3; weak D call: TRBD2 (5 bases). The CDR3 is 15 residues long. From germline, CDR1 is MNHEY and CDR2 SVGAGI. The V end lost 8 bases, the J end lost 3 bases, and 18 bases lay between the germline ends.

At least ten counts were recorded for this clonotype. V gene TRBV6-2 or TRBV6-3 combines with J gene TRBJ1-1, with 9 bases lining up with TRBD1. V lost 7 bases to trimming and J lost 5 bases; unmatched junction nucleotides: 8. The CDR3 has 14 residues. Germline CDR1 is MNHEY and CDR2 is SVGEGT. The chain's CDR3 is CASTLQGAGTEAFF. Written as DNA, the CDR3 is TGTGCCAGCACCTTACAGGGGGCTGGTACTGAAGCTTTCTTT.

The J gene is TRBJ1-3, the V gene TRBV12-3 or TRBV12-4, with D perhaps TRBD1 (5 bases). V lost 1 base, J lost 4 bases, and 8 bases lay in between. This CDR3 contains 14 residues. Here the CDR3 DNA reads TGTGCCAGCAGTTTAGGGGGCCGAGGAAACACCATATATTTT. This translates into CASSLGGRGNTIYF.

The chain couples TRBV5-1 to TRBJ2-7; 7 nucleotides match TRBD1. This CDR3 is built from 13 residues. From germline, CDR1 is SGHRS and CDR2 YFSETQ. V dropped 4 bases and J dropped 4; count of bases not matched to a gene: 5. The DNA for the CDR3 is TGCGCCAGCAGCGGGGACAGCCCGTACGAGCAGTACTTC. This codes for CASSGDSPYEQYF.

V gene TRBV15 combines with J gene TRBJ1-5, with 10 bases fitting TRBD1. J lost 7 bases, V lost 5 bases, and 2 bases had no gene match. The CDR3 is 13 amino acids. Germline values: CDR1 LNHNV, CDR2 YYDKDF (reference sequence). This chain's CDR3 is CATSGQGGQPQHF. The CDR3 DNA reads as TGTGCCACCAGCGGACAGGGGGGACAGCCCCAGCATTTT.

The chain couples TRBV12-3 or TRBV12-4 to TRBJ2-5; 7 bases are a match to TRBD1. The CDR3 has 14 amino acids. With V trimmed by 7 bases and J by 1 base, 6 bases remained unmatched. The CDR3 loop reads CASTLTGPQETQYF. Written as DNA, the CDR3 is TGTGCCAGCACTCTGACAGGGCCCCAAGAGACCCAGTACTTC.

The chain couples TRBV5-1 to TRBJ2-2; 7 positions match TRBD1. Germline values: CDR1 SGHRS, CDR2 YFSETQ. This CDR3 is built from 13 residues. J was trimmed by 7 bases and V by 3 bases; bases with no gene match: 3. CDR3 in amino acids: CASSSTGIGELFF. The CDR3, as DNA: TGCGCCAGCAGCTCGACAGGGATCGGGGAGCTGTTTTTT.

The CDR3 DNA follows: TGTGCCACTAAGGAAAGCGGGAGGGCGGATACGCAGTATTTT. Translating it yields CATKESGRADTQYF. V and J are TRBV6-5 and TRBJ2-3; 10 nucleotides match TRBD2. The V gene end was trimmed by 10 bases and the J gene end by 6 bases; junction bases not matched to a gene: 10. CDR3 length: 14 residues. Germline CDR1 MNHEY, CDR2 SVGAGI.

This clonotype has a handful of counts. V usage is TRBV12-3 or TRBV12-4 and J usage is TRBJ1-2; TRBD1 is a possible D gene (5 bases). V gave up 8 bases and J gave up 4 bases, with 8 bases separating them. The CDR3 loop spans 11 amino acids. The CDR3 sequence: CASSDSYGYTF. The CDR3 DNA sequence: TGTGCCAGCTCTGACAGCTATGGCTACACCTTC.

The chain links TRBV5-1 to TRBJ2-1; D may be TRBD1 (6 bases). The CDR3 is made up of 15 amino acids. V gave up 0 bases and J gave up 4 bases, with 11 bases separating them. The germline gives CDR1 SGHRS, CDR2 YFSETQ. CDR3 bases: TGCGCCAGCAGCTTGGCCCCTACAGGGTACAATGAGCAGTTCTTC. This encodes CASSLAPTGYNEQFF.

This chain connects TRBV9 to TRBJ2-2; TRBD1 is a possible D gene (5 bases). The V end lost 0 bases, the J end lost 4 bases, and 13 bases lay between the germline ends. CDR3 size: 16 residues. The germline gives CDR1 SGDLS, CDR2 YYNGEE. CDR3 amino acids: CASSVEAGSGTGELFF. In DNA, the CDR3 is TGTGCCAGCAGCGTAGAGGCAGGGTCGGGCACCGGGGAGCTGTTTTTT.

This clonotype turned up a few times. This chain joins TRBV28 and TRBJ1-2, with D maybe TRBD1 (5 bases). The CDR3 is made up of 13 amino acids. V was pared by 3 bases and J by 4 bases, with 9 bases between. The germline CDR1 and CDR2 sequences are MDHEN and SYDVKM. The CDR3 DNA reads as TGTGCCAGCAGTTTCAGGGAAAGCTATGGCTACACCTTC. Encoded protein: CASSFRESYGYTF.

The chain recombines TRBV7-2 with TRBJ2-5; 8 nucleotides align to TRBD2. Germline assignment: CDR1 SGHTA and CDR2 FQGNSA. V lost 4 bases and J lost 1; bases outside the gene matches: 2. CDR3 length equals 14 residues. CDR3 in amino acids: CASSSTSVQETQYF. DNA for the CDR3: TGTGCCAGCAGCTCGACTAGCGTCCAAGAGACCCAGTACTTC. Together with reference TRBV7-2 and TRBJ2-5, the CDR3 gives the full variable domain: GAGVSQSPSNKVTEKGKDVELRCDPISGHTALYWYRQSLGQGLEFLIYFQGNSAPDKSGLPSDRFSAERTGGSVSTLTIQRTQQEDSAVYLCASSSTSVQETQYFGPGTRLLVL.

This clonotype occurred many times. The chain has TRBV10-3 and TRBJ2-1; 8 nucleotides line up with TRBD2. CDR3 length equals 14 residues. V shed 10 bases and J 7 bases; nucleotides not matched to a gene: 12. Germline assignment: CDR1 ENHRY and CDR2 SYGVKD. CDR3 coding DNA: TGTGCCACTATGAGAAGCGGGGGCGGGAATGAGCAGTTCTTC. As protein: CATMRSGGGNEQFF.